A single sample gave rise to the 17 T cell receptor beta chains below, sequenced in a study of blood T cell repertoires in COVID-19. TCRdb keeps only in-frame clones here, not all; method: immunoSEQ multiplex PCR. The table shows roughly 73,000 clones, with approximately 92% occurring only once. The specimen sequenced was peripheral blood. The receptors were gathered from an elderly man with acute or convalescent COVID-19.

This clone came up once. The V call is TRBV28, the J call TRBJ2-6; a weak D match, TRBD1 (6 bases). Germline V gene sequence: CDR1 MDHEN, CDR2 SYDVKM. CDR3 length: 15 residues. The ends were cut back, 2 bases at V and 4 bases at J, with 9 bases in the middle. This CDR3 reads CASSLTGIGANVLTF. In DNA, the CDR3 is TGTGCCAGCAGTTTAACAGGGATAGGGGCCAACGTCCTGACTTTC.

Only a few counts were recorded for this clone. The chain joins TRBV7-7 to TRBJ1-6; D ambiguous. The CDR3 has 15 residues. CDR1 is SSHAT and CDR2 is FNYEAQ in the germline V gene (reference sequence). V was cut by 3 bases and J by 8 bases, with 14 bases left in between. The CDR3 loop is CASSLDLGSDSPLHF. Written as DNA, the CDR3 is TGTGCCAGCAGCTTGGACTTGGGTTCGGATTCACCCCTCCACTTT.

This chain connects TRBV24-1 to TRBJ1-1; 7 bases agree with TRBD1. Looked up from germline, CDR1 is KGHDR and CDR2 is SFDVKD. Trimming removed 4 bases from V and 9 bases from J; junction bases left unmatched: 7. The CDR3 loop spans 13 amino acids. The DNA of the CDR3 is TGTGCCACCAGTGACCCCGGGACAGCCAAAGCTTTCTTT. Protein sequence: CATSDPGTAKAFF.

The chain carries TRBV12-5 and TRBJ1-5, with D possibly matching TRBD1 (6 bases). Germline V lookup: CDR1 LGHNT, CDR2 FRNRAP. The CDR3 runs 15 residues. Trimming took off 4 bases at V and 4 bases at J, with 14 bases between the two ends. Written as DNA, the CDR3 is TGTGCTAGTGGTTGGGCTAACAGGGAAAATCAGCCCCAGCATTTT. It codes for CASGWANRENQPQHF. Looking up the rest from reference TRBV12-5 and TRBJ1-5 gives the full variable domain: DARVTQTPRHKVTEMGQEVTMRCQPILGHNTVFWYRQTMMQGLELLAYFRNRAPLDDSGMPKDRFSAEMPDATLATLKIQPSEPRDSAVYFCASGWANRENQPQHFGDGTRLSIL.

The V and J genes are TRBV2 and TRBJ2-5, with 8 bases identical to TRBD1. The length of the CDR3 is 15 residues. Trimming cost V 6 bases and J 3 bases; bases outside gene matches: 9. Germline V gene data show CDR1 as SNHLY and CDR2 as FYNNEI. CDR3 protein: CASRRDRFMKETQYF. In nucleotides, the CDR3 is TGTGCCAGCAGGAGGGACAGGTTTATGAAAGAGACCCAGTACTTC.

CDR3 sequence: CASRFQGAMGETQYF. In nucleotides, the CDR3 is TGTGCCAGCAGGTTCCAGGGGGCGATGGGAGAGACCCAGTACTTC. The chain has TRBV6-5 and TRBJ2-5; the match to TRBD1 covers 8 bases. The CDR3 sequence is 15 residues long. Trimming removed 6 bases from V and 4 bases from J; junction bases left unmatched: 10. Germline V lookup: CDR1 MNHEY, CDR2 SVGAGI.

The genes are TRBV6-6 and TRBJ2-1; a possible D gene is TRBD2 (5 bases). Germline V CDR1 and CDR2: MNHNY, SVGAGI (reference sequence). The CDR3 covers 13 residues. V was trimmed by 2 bases and J by 6 bases, leaving 8 bases between them. CDR3 residues: CASSYGRGNEQFF. The CDR3 DNA reads as TGTGCCAGCAGTTACGGGAGAGGCAATGAGCAGTTCTTC.

This chain connects TRBV5-1 to TRBJ2-2; unclear D gene. V lost 8 bases, J lost 5 bases, and 10 bases lay in between. The CDR3 runs 12 residues. Germline V lookup: CDR1 SGHRS, CDR2 YFSETQ. The CDR3 DNA follows: TGCGCCAGTCGAGGAATAACCGGGGAGCTGTTTTTT. Protein product: CASRGITGELFF.

The V call is TRBV2, the J call TRBJ1-5, with D tentatively TRBD1 (6 bases). The CDR3 covers 15 residues. Germline CDR1 SNHLY, CDR2 FYNNEI. The V gene lost 2 bases and the J gene lost 4 bases, with 12 bases spanning the gap. CDR3 DNA sequence: TGTGCCAGCAGTGAAAGGGCAGGGGTTAATCAGCCCCAGCATTTT. Translation gives CASSERAGVNQPQHF.

The V and J genes are TRBV2 and TRBJ1-1; TRBD1 agrees at 7 bases. CDR1 and CDR2 (germline): SNHLY, FYNNEI. The CDR3 extends over 12 amino acids. V shed 5 bases, J shed 4 bases, and the junction held 1 base outside the gene matches. In DNA, the CDR3 is TGTGCCAGCAGTAGACAGGGCACTGAAGCTTTCTTT. The encoded protein is CASSRQGTEAFF.

V and J are TRBV30 and TRBJ2-5; 8 bases align to TRBD1. CDR3 length: 14 amino acids. J was trimmed by 5 bases and V by 5 bases; bases with no gene match: 10. The germline gives CDR1 GTSNPN, CDR2 SVGIG (reference sequence). CDR3 DNA sequence: TGTGCCTGGGGACAAACCGACAGGGGTGAGACCCAGTACTTC. Translation: CAWGQTDRGETQYF.

The chain is built from TRBV5-1 and TRBJ1-1, with 8 bases aligning to TRBD1. The CDR3 loop spans 14 amino acids. J was trimmed by 6 bases and V by 4 bases; bases with no gene match: 8. Germline loops: CDR1 SGHRS, CDR2 YFSETQ. The CDR3 here is CASSLRQGKAEAFF. CDR3 DNA sequence: TGCGCCAGCAGCCTGAGACAGGGGAAGGCTGAAGCTTTCTTT. Filled out from reference TRBV5-1 and TRBJ1-1, the complete variable domain reads KAGVTQTPRYLIKTRGQQVTLSCSPISGHRSVSWYQQTPGQGLQFLFEYFSETQRNKGNFPGRFSGRQFSNSRSEMNVSTLELGDSALYLCASSLRQGKAEAFFGQGTRLTVV.

V and J are TRBV7-3 and TRBJ2-1; possibly TRBD1 for D (5 bases). The CDR3 consists of 15 residues. V lost 0 bases to trimming and J lost 0 bases, with 6 bases between them. Germline lookup yields CDR1 SGHTA and CDR2 FQGTGA. CDR3 region: CASSLTGDSYNEQFF. The CDR3 DNA sequence: TGTGCCAGCAGCTTAACAGGGGACTCCTACAATGAGCAGTTCTTC.

The CDR3 nucleotides are TGCGCCAGCAGCTCAGGGGACACTAATGAAAAACTGTTTTTT. This sequence encodes CASSSGDTNEKLFF. This chain uses TRBV5-1 with TRBJ1-4; tentatively, D is TRBD1 (6 bases). V dropped 3 bases and J dropped 2 bases, with 8 bases sitting between them. CDR3 size: 14 residues. Germline-derived CDR1 and CDR2 are SGHRS and YFSETQ.

The rearrangement links TRBV19 to TRBJ2-1, with 7 bases that match TRBD1. This CDR3 contains 13 residues. The V gene's germline CDR1 is LNHDA and CDR2 SQIVND (reference sequence). Trimming cost V 3 bases and J 7 bases; bases outside gene matches: 3. CDR3 region: CASSILRGNEQFF. The DNA for the CDR3 is TGTGCCAGTAGTATCCTCAGGGGGAATGAGCAGTTCTTC.

This chain connects TRBV2 to TRBJ2-1; 12 bases are a match to TRBD2. The ends lost 6 bases at V and 7 bases at J; junction bases unmatched: 7. Germline V gene sequence: CDR1 SNHLY, CDR2 FYNNEI. The CDR3 is made up of 15 amino acids. The CDR3 DNA is TGTGCCAGCAGCTCCACTAGCGGGAGGCCGAATGAGCAGTTCTTC. It yields the protein CASSSTSGRPNEQFF.

The CDR3 loop reads CASSPARESHGYTF. Written as DNA, the CDR3 is TGTGCCAGCAGTCCCGCCAGGGAATCTCATGGCTACACCTTC. The genes are TRBV27 and TRBJ1-2, with a tentative D call TRBD1 (5 bases). The CDR3 extends over 14 amino acids. Trimming took 5 bases from V and 6 from J, leaving 16 bases between them. CDR1 is MNHEY, CDR2 SMNVEV, per germline (reference sequence).